This TCR beta chain was obtained from a study of blood T cell repertoires in COVID-19. Data came from immunoSEQ multiplex PCR; TCRdb stores just in-frame clones and leaves some out. The sample gives some 93,000 clones, around 79% of which show up once; roughly 24% is in the top ten. V lost 6 bases to trimming and J lost 1 base; unmatched junction nucleotides: 9. Germline CDR1 reads WSHSY; CDR2 reads SAAADI. The CDR3 sequence is 17 residues long. This clone was seen a few times. The TCR was taken from a human donor in a cohort sampled during active COVID-19. Sequencing input: peripheral blood. J is TRBJ1-3 and V is TRBV10-2; TRBD1 aligns across 10 bases. The CDR3 sequence: CASSHRDRGYSGNTIYF. CDR3 in DNA: TGCGCCAGCAGCCACCGGGACAGGGGATATTCTGGAAACACCATATATTTT.